The clone carrying this T cell receptor (beta chain) was detected a few times. As yet, its antigen is unknown. The repertoire was sequenced with immunoSEQ multiplex PCR; TCRdb's copy has only in-frame clones and lacks some. The table shows about 80,000 clones, with roughly 85% occurring only once. The sample comes from a study of T cell responses to AZD1222 COVID-19 vaccine. Study results and caveats: Nearly half of spike-specific TCRs reportedly target unmutated variant regions. Among AZD1222 vaccinees, only 5 or 6 were seropositive at baseline. The study found vaccine-associated CD4 TCRs spanning spike, dominant at 160-218 and 743-854.

The V end lost 2 bases, the J end lost 8 bases, and 9 bases lay between the germline ends. Germline assignment: CDR1 SEHNR and CDR2 FQNEAQ (reference sequence). This CDR3 is 12 amino acids long. This TCR came from an adult who received the AZD1222 COVID-19 vaccine. V gene TRBV7-9 combines with J gene TRBJ1-2; D is uncertain. The specimen was peripheral blood, collected 28 days after the second AZD1222 dose. CDR3 residues: CASSLILLGYTF. DNA for the CDR3: TGTGCCAGCAGCTTAATCCTTCTAGGCTACACCTTC. The variable domain in full, completed from reference TRBV7-9 and TRBJ1-2, reads DTGVSQNPRHKITKRGQNVTFRCDPISEHNRLYWYRQTLGQGPEFLTYFQNEAQLEKSRLLSDRFSAERPKGSFSTLEIQRTEQGDSAMYLCASSLILLGYTFGSGTRLTVV.